A selection of T cell receptor beta chains follows, all from one sample in a study of T cell clonotyping in hematopoietic cell transplantation. Profiled with immunoSEQ multiplex PCR; TCRdb holds only in-frame clones, not every one. The sample yields roughly 49,000 clones, 85% to 90% seen once. Sequenced here: peripheral blood mononuclear cells, sampled before stem cell transplant. The receptors stem from a man aged 55 to 69 with biphenotypic leukemia. Some clones in this sample may be carry-over from other donors' samples. CDR3s include the opening cysteine and the closing phenylalanine or tryptophan. A D gene is named only where the DNA matches it firmly. A row's size may be missing; if present it is once, few, many or a size class.

abundance: NA
d_gene: NA
j_gene: TRBJ1-1
v_gene: TRBV19
CDR3nt: TGTGCCAGTAGGATCAGGGGTCAGACTGAAGCTTTCTTT
CDR3aa: CASRIRGQTEAFF

abundance: NA
d_gene: TRBD1
j_gene: TRBJ1-3
v_gene: TRBV5-1
CDR3nt: TGCGCCAGCAGCTTGGGGACAGGGACTGGAAACACCATATATTTT
CDR3aa: CASSLGTGTGNTIYF

abundance: NA
d_gene: NA
j_gene: TRBJ1-3
v_gene: TRBV6-1
CDR3nt: TGTGCCAGCAGTGTCTCTGGAAACACCATATATTTT
CDR3aa: CASSVSGNTIYF

abundance: NA
d_gene: NA
j_gene: TRBJ1-3
v_gene: TRBV5-1
CDR3nt: TGCGCCAGCAGCTCCACCTCGACAGGTTACGGAGACACCATATATTTT
CDR3aa: CASSSTSTGYGDTIYF

abundance: NA
d_gene: NA
j_gene: TRBJ2-7
v_gene: TRBV14
CDR3nt: TGTGCCAGCAGCCAAGAAGCCCGTGGCGAGCAGTACTTC
CDR3aa: CASSQEARGEQYF

abundance: once
d_gene: NA
j_gene: TRBJ1-2
v_gene: TRBV30
CDR3nt: TGTGCCTGGATCGCAGGGGAAGGGTATGGCTACACCTTC
CDR3aa: CAWIAGEGYGYTF

abundance: NA
d_gene: TRBD1
j_gene: TRBJ1-2
v_gene: TRBV19
CDR3nt: TGTGCCAGTACCCGGGACAGGGGATTTGGCTACACCTTC
CDR3aa: CASTRDRGFGYTF

abundance: once
d_gene: NA
j_gene: TRBJ1-1
v_gene: TRBV7-6
CDR3nt: TGTGCCAGCAGTTTATCGGACAGGAACACTGAAGCTTTCTTT
CDR3aa: CASSLSDRNTEAFF

abundance: NA
d_gene: TRBD1
j_gene: TRBJ1-2
v_gene: TRBV5-1
CDR3nt: TGCGCCAGCAGCTTTTCAGGACAGGGGGAAGGCTACACCTTC
CDR3aa: CASSFSGQGEGYTF

abundance: NA
d_gene: TRBD2
j_gene: TRBJ2-5
v_gene: TRBV5-1
CDR3nt: TGCGCCAGCAGCTTGGGGGGGACTAGCTCCCGCAAAGAAGAGACCCAGTACTTC
CDR3aa: CASSLGGTSSRKEETQYF

abundance: NA
d_gene: TRBD1
j_gene: TRBJ2-7
v_gene: TRBV28
CDR3nt: TGTGCCAGCAGTTTATATCCGTACCGAGGACAGGGTAACTACGAGCAGTACTTC
CDR3aa: CASSLYPYRGQGNYEQYF

abundance: NA
d_gene: NA
j_gene: TRBJ2-1
v_gene: TRBV10-3
CDR3nt: TGTGCCATCAGTGAAGAGAATAGCGGTGTTCCCTACAATGAGCAGTTCTTC
CDR3aa: CAISEENSGVPYNEQFF

abundance: few
d_gene: TRBD1
j_gene: TRBJ2-3
v_gene: TRBV19
CDR3nt: TGTGCCAGTAGTACAATCGGACAGGGGCGGAATACGCAGTATTTT
CDR3aa: CASSTIGQGRNTQYF